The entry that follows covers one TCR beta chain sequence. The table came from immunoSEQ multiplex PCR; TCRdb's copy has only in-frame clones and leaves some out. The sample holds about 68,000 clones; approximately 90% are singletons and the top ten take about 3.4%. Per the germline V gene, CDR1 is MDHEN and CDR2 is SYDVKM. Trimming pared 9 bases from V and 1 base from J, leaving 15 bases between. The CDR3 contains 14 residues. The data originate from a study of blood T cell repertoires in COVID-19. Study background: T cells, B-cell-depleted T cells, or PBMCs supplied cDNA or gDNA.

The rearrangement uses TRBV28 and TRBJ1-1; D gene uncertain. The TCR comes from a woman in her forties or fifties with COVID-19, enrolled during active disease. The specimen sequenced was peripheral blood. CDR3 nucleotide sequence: TGTGCCAGTACCTTACTTAGCCCGAACACTGAAGCTTTCTTT. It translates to CASTLLSPNTEAFF.